These 26 T cell receptor beta chains were all obtained from the same sample, sequenced in a study of regulatory T cells in long-lasting Graves disease. Indicated time point: newly diagnosed GD, antithyroid drugs for less than 3 months. Following extraction of RNA from PBMCs, that RNA was used to make the TCR library. CDR3 regions were amplified by Arm-PCR using iRepertoire HTBI primers to build TCR beta libraries. TCRdb re-called the multiplex PCR reads through MiXCR, storing one row per CDR3 protein. In the table there are 350,000 to 450,000 distinct CDR3 sequences, approximately 10% of which are singletons. These data were likewise used in another study, on T cells in Graves' hyperthyroidism and ophthalmopathy.

The sample consisted of peripheral blood mononuclear cells (PBMCs), taken at new diagnosis, from a patient treated with antithyroid drugs. The source is a woman aged 18-29 years with Graves disease.

This clonotype occurred many times. CDR3 nucleotides: TGTGCCATCAAGGGGGGGGATATTTCCTACAATGAGCAGTTCTTC. Translating gives CAIKGGDISYNEQFF. The chain employs TRBV10-3 and TRBJ2-1; perhaps TRBD2 as D (7 bases). The length of the CDR3 is 15 residues. Germline V gene data show CDR1 as ENHRY and CDR2 as SYGVKD. With 7 bases removed from V and 1 base from J, the gap between germline ends came to 14 bases.

In this sample, this clonotype turned up many times. J is TRBJ1-1 and V is TRBV28; D is unresolved. Germline CDR1 and CDR2: MDHEN and SYDVKM. This CDR3 contains 17 residues. Trimming removed 3 bases from V and 1 base from J, with 18 bases in between. CDR3 protein: CASSFGSLNSGNTEAFF. The CDR3 DNA sequence: TGTGCCAGCAGTTTTGGCAGTCTAAACTCGGGGAACACTGAAGCTTTCTTT.

This clonotype was found many times. The rearrangement joins TRBV19 to TRBJ1-2; no reliable D call. The V gene's germline CDR1 is LNHDA and CDR2 SQIVND (reference sequence). The CDR3 length is 14 residues. V dropped 3 bases and J dropped 6 bases, with 14 bases sitting between them. CDR3 bases: TGTGCCAGTAGTATTAGGGCGGCTGATAATGGCTACACCTTC. This gives the protein CASSIRAADNGYTF.

J is TRBJ2-1 and V is TRBV7-2; no clear D. The ends were cut back, 1 base at V and 6 bases at J, with 10 bases in the middle. Germline V lookup: CDR1 SGHTA, CDR2 FQGNSA. The CDR3 runs to 14 residues. The chain's CDR3 is CASSLVLEGNEQFF. DNA of the CDR3: TGTGCCAGCAGCTTAGTGCTCGAAGGCAATGAGCAGTTCTTC.

There are a few counts of this clonotype. This chain uses TRBV14 with TRBJ1-6, with 9 bases identical to TRBD1. From germline, CDR1 is SGHDN and CDR2 FVKESK. V was pared by 4 bases and J by 6 bases, with 7 bases of the junction left unmatched. The length of the CDR3 is 16 residues. The CDR3 reads CASSPPDRGVNSPLHF. CDR3 sequence (DNA): TGTGCCAGCAGCCCTCCAGACAGGGGGGTTAATTCACCCCTCCACTTT.

This rearrangement joins TRBV9 to TRBJ1-2; D perhaps matches TRBD1 (5 bases). The V gene lost 0 bases and the J gene lost 2 bases, with 11 bases spanning the gap. In germline, CDR1 is SGDLS, CDR2 YYNGEE. This CDR3 region has 15 residues. The CDR3 here is CASSVGRGRNYGYTF. The CDR3 DNA is TGTGCCAGCAGCGTAGGTCGGGGGAGGAACTATGGCTACACCTTC. Combining the CDR3 with reference TRBV9 and TRBJ1-2 gives the whole variable domain DSGVTQTPKHLITATGQRVTLRCSPRSGDLSVYWYQQSLDQGLQFLIQYYNGEERAKGNILERFSAQQFPDLHSELNLSSLELGDSALYFCASSVGRGRNYGYTFGSGTRLTVV.

The chain links TRBV20-1 to TRBJ1-2, with a tentative D call TRBD1 (5 bases). Trimming took 4 bases from V and 5 from J, leaving 11 bases between them. Germline CDR1 reads DFQATT; CDR2 reads SNEGSKA (reference sequence). This CDR3 comprises 12 residues. The DNA for the CDR3 is TGCAGTGCTACCGACAGCTTGTATGGCTACACCTTC. This codes for CSATDSLYGYTF.

This clonotype was seen at least ten times. V and J are TRBV7-9 and TRBJ2-3; TRBD2 is a possible D gene (5 bases). Trimming removed 5 bases from V and 0 bases from J, with 15 bases in between. Germline lookup yields CDR1 SEHNR and CDR2 FQNEAQ (reference sequence). This CDR3 region has 16 residues. Written as DNA, the CDR3 is TGTGCCAGCAGCCCCAATACAGCGGAGAGCACAGATACGCAGTATTTT. It yields the protein CASSPNTAESTDTQYF.

This clonotype was recorded at least ten times. The chain carries TRBV11-2 and TRBJ1-1; D is unclear. In germline, CDR1 is SGHAT, CDR2 FQNNGV. Trimming shortened V by 1 base and J by 0 bases, and 3 bases separated the two germline ends. The CDR3 extends over 13 amino acids. The CDR3 loop is CASSLVLNTEAFF. CDR3 in DNA: TGTGCCAGCAGCTTAGTGTTGAACACTGAAGCTTTCTTT. The whole variable domain, filled in from reference TRBV11-2 and TRBJ1-1, reads EAGVAQSPRYKIIEKRQSVAFWCNPISGHATLYWYQQILGQGPKLLIQFQNNGVVDDSQLPKDRFSAERLKGVDSTLKIQPAKLEDSAVYLCASSLVLNTEAFFGQGTRLTVV.

This clonotype was seen a few times. This rearrangement joins TRBV4-2 to TRBJ2-3, with TRBD2 matching over 16 bases. The CDR3 sequence is 16 residues long. V gave up 4 bases and J gave up 4 bases; unmatched junction bases: 2. Germline CDR1 and CDR2: LGHNA and YNFKEQ. The CDR3 sequence: CASSPGTSGGADTQYF. The CDR3 bases are TGTGCCAGCAGCCCTGGGACTAGCGGGGGGGCAGATACGCAGTATTTT.

V gene TRBV19 combines with J gene TRBJ2-1, with 9 bases that match TRBD2. This CDR3 comprises 15 residues. CDR1 LNHDA and CDR2 SQIVND come from the germline V gene (reference sequence). Trimming took 4 bases from V and 11 from J; bases not matched to a gene: 12. The CDR3 DNA sequence: TGTGCCAGTAGTAGGCGGGAGGGCCCGGAACGAAAGCAGTTCTTC. Protein sequence: CASSRREGPERKQFF.

In its sample, this clonotype was seen many times. The chain is built from TRBV18 and TRBJ2-1; 8 nucleotides match TRBD2. V gave up 3 bases and J gave up 12 bases; unmatched junction bases: 10. CDR3 length equals 14 residues. CDR1 is KGHSH and CDR2 is LQKENI in the germline V gene. CDR3 residues: CASSPALAGKGQFF. Written as DNA, the CDR3 is TGTGCCAGCTCACCGGCGTTAGCGGGAAAGGGGCAGTTCTTC.

The chain recombines TRBV15 with TRBJ2-1; D is unclear. Germline loops: CDR1 LNHNV, CDR2 YYDKDF (reference sequence). The ends were cut back, 6 bases at V and 4 bases at J, with 4 bases in the middle. The CDR3 has 11 residues. CDR3 DNA: TGTGCCACCAGAGATTACAATGAGCAGTTCTTC. This sequence encodes CATRDYNEQFF.

This clonotype was counted many times. The V gene is TRBV15, the J gene TRBJ1-3, with D unclear. Between the trimmed V and J ends, which lost 8 bases and 0 bases, there was a span of 11 bases. Germline CDR1 LNHNV, CDR2 YYDKDF (reference sequence). CDR3 size: 14 residues. The CDR3 DNA is TGTGCCACCTTTCACACGAGCTCTGGAAACACCATATATTTT. Protein sequence: CATFHTSSGNTIYF.

This clonotype was found many times. This chain connects TRBV20-1 to TRBJ2-1; D is unresolved. The V gene lost 0 bases and the J gene lost 10 bases, with 10 bases spanning the gap. The germline V gene encodes CDR1 DFQATT and CDR2 SNEGSKA (reference sequence). The CDR3 has 12 amino acids. CDR3 coding DNA: TGCAGTGCTAGAGATCCAGGCATCGAGCAGTTCTTC. Translating it yields CSARDPGIEQFF.

This clonotype was seen a handful of times. V and J are TRBV7-2 and TRBJ2-1; D is perhaps TRBD1 (5 bases). CDR1 is SGHTA and CDR2 is FQGNSA in the germline V gene. Trimming took 6 bases from V and 9 from J, leaving 15 bases between them. There are 13 residues in the CDR3. CDR3 amino acids: CASRQAPAGEQFF. The CDR3 DNA sequence: TGTGCCAGCAGACAGGCACCTGCTGGTGAGCAGTTCTTC.

In this sample, this clonotype turned up a few times. The J gene is TRBJ2-5, the V gene TRBV24-1; D unresolved. The CDR3 consists of 16 residues. Germline CDR1 KGHDR, CDR2 SFDVKD. With 0 bases removed from V and 5 bases from J, the gap between germline ends came to 15 bases. The CDR3: CATSDLQDGLGETQYF. The CDR3 nucleotides read TGTGCCACCAGTGATTTGCAGGACGGGCTGGGGGAGACCCAGTACTTC.

This clonotype appeared many times. V and J are TRBV12-3 or TRBV12-4 and TRBJ2-1, with 14 positions matching TRBD2. This CDR3 has 16 amino acids. V was clipped by 0 bases and J by 12 bases; unmatched bases: 7. The CDR3 sequence: CASSLAGMTSGRGQFF. The CDR3, as DNA: TGTGCCAGCAGTTTAGCAGGAATGACTAGCGGGAGGGGGCAGTTCTTC.

This clonotype was seen many times. The rearrangement uses TRBV30 and TRBJ1-2; D remains ambiguous. Germline V lookup: CDR1 GTSNPN, CDR2 SVGIG (reference sequence). V was shortened by 0 bases and J by 0 bases, with 14 bases between the two germline ends. The CDR3 runs 16 residues. The CDR3 loop is CAWSVGKRPSNYGYTF. The CDR3 DNA reads TGTGCCTGGAGTGTAGGGAAGAGGCCTTCTAACTATGGCTACACCTTC.

The sample holds many counts of this clonotype. In DNA form, the CDR3 reads TGTGCCAGCAGTCCCCCCCTCCCAACTAATGAAAAACTGTTTTTT. Amino acid sequence: CASSPPLPTNEKLFF. V gene TRBV28 combines with J gene TRBJ1-4, with unresolved D. Germline V gene sequence: CDR1 MDHEN, CDR2 SYDVKM. The CDR3 has 15 amino acids. V dropped 5 bases and J dropped 0 bases, with 10 bases sitting between them.

Note on this clonotype: This likely reflects a read error, since a far larger clone is one base away. V gene TRBV6-2 or TRBV6-3 combines with J gene TRBJ2-1; D is possibly TRBD1 (5 bases). Trimming shortened V by 5 bases and J by 9 bases, and 11 bases separated the two germline ends. CDR1 and CDR2 from the germline V gene are MNHEY and SVGEGT. The CDR3 spans 12 residues. The CDR3 here is CASSETGREQFF. CDR3 bases: TGTGCCAGCAGTGAAACAGGACGTGAGCAGTTCTTC.

This clonotype came up many times. The chain joins TRBV18 to TRBJ1-2, with no clear D. The CDR3 has 12 residues. Germline lookup yields CDR1 KGHSH and CDR2 LQKENI. V was trimmed by 1 base and J by 8 bases, leaving 8 bases between them. CDR3 sequence: CASSPQLTGYTF. CDR3 bases: TGTGCCAGCTCACCACAACTAACCGGCTACACCTTC.

This clonotype has ten or more counts. The rearrangement joins TRBV10-3 to TRBJ1-1; D is ambiguous. The CDR3 contains 12 residues. Per the germline V gene, CDR1 is ENHRY and CDR2 is SYGVKD. Trimming took 5 bases from V and 1 from J, leaving 5 bases between them. The CDR3, as DNA: TGTGCCATCAGTCTTAGGAACACTGAAGCTTTCTTT. Residues: CAISLRNTEAFF.

This clonotype was recorded at least ten times. The V gene is TRBV19, the J gene TRBJ2-1; 12 nucleotides agree with TRBD2. The CDR3 is made up of 16 amino acids. The J segment lost 4 bases and the V segment lost 3 bases, leaving 4 bases of the junction unmatched. The germline V gene encodes CDR1 LNHDA and CDR2 SQIVND (reference sequence). CDR3 region: CASSMTSGRSYNEQFF. DNA for the CDR3: TGTGCCAGTAGTATGACTAGCGGGAGATCATACAATGAGCAGTTCTTC.

This clonotype was counted ten times or more. The chain carries TRBV6-5 and TRBJ2-7; 10 bases fit TRBD1. The CDR3 is 14 amino acids. Germline loops: CDR1 MNHEY, CDR2 SVGAGI. The J segment lost 7 bases and the V segment lost 2 bases, leaving 5 bases of the junction unmatched. The CDR3 reads CASSYPGQGQEQYF. In nucleotides, the CDR3 is TGTGCCAGCAGTTACCCGGGACAGGGGCAAGAGCAGTACTTC.

The table lists this clonotype with a few counts. The genes are TRBV4-1 and TRBJ1-6; 7 nucleotides match TRBD1. Unmatched junction bases numbered 8, after V lost 5 bases and J lost 10 bases. Germline V gene sequence: CDR1 MGHRA, CDR2 YSYEKL. The CDR3 loop spans 14 amino acids. The CDR3 DNA follows: TGCGCCAGCAGCGAGATCAGGGGGGGATCACCCCTCCACTTT. Translation gives CASSEIRGGSPLHF.